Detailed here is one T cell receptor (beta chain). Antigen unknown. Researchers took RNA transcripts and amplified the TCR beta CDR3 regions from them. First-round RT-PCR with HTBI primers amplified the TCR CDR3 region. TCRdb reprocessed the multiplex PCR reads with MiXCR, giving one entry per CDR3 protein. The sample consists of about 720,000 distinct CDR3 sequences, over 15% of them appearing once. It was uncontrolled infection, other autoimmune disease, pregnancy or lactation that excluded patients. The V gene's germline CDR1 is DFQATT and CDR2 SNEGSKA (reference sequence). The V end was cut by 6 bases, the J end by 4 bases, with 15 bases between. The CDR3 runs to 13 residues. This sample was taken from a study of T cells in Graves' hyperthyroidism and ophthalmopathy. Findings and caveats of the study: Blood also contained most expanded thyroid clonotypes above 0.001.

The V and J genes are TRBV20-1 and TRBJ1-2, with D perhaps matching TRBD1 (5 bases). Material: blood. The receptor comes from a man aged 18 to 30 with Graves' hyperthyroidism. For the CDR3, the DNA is TGCAGTGCGAAACGGGGGTCAAGCTATGGCTACACCTTC. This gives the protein CSAKRGSSYGYTF.